A single sample is the source of the 27 T cell receptor beta chains below, sequenced in a study of T cells after yellow fever vaccination (dated by TCRdb to about 2019). Library preparation used 5' RACE. Sequencer: Illumina NovaSeq 6000. TCRdb reanalyzed the raw reads on its own, using fastp at Q25 for trimming and MiXCR for clone calling, and kept in-frame beta chains. Every entry covers one CDR3 protein and lists the most common genes and DNA from its rows. A total of 300,000 to 350,000 distinct CDR3 sequences appear in this sample, around 11% of them only once. The ten most abundant clones make up approximately 3% of the sample. According to the study, the label for this sample's treatment or condition signals: live attenuated yellow fever vaccine strain. Sequences were derived from CD4+ T cells sorted from PBMCs, sampled 45 days after the yellow fever booster vaccination. Source of these receptors: a man between 18 and 35 years old who received the YFV17D yellow fever vaccine.

The table lists this clonotype with many counts. This sequence joins TRBV12-3 or TRBV12-4 and TRBJ2-2; D is unclear. V lost 0 bases, J lost 1 base, and 6 bases lay in between. CDR3 size: 15 residues. The CDR3 DNA sequence: TGTGCCAGCAGTTTAGCTGCTAGGAACACCGGGGAGCTGTTTTTT. Its translation is CASSLAARNTGELFF.

The rearrangement joins TRBV2 to TRBJ2-5, with D uncertain. Germline CDR1 is SNHLY and CDR2 is FYNNEI. V was clipped by 10 bases and J by 0 bases, with 12 bases between them. The CDR3 spans 13 residues. CDR3 residues: CATLKADQETQYF. The CDR3 DNA is TGTGCCACCCTTAAGGCGGACCAAGAGACCCAGTACTTC.

The gene calls are TRBV10-3 and TRBJ2-5, with 9 bases that match TRBD1. The junction had 7 bases not matched to a gene; V was cut back by 6 bases and J by 5 bases. The germline gives CDR1 ENHRY, CDR2 SYGVKD. The CDR3 consists of 14 residues. The CDR3 here is CAISPGQGRETQYF. CDR3 DNA sequence: TGTGCCATCAGCCCCGGACAGGGGAGGGAGACCCAGTACTTC.

The V and J genes are TRBV10-3 and TRBJ1-2; D call uncertain. Trimming cost V 0 bases and J 0 bases, with 11 bases left between them. This CDR3 is 16 amino acids long. Germline V gene sequence: CDR1 ENHRY, CDR2 SYGVKD. The CDR3 DNA is TGTGCCATCAGTGAGTCGATGGGAAGCACTAACTATGGCTACACCTTC. Its translation is CAISESMGSTNYGYTF.

This chain connects TRBV4-3 to TRBJ1-1; D gene unclear. There are 14 residues in the CDR3. Trimming stripped 0 bases from V and 7 bases from J, with 12 bases between. Germline values: CDR1 LGHNA, CDR2 YSLEER. CDR3 in DNA: TGCGCCAGCAGCCAAGAGACTGGGCCGGGTGAAGCTTTCTTT. Its translation is CASSQETGPGEAFF.

This clonotype was recorded a few times. The chain joins TRBV6-5 to TRBJ2-5; 7 bases agree with TRBD2. CDR1 MNHEY and CDR2 SVGAGI come from the germline V gene. This CDR3 contains 12 residues. Trimming at V came to 10 bases and at J to 5 bases, leaving 7 bases not matched to a gene. Written as DNA, the CDR3 is TGTGCCATCCCGCGGGGGTGGGAGACCCAGTACTTC. Amino acids: CAIPRGWETQYF.

The J gene is TRBJ1-4, the V gene TRBV5-4; 9 bases fit TRBD1. CDR1 is SGHNT, CDR2 YYREEE, per germline (reference sequence). The V segment lost 2 bases and the J segment 7 bases; nucleotides outside the gene matches: 3. This CDR3 comprises 14 residues. The DNA for the CDR3 is TGTGCCAGCAGCTTACAGGGGGCAACTGAAAAACTGTTTTTT. Residues: CASSLQGATEKLFF.

The CDR3 here is CASSFRGMDQPQHF. The DNA of the CDR3 is TGTGCCAGCAGCTTTAGGGGGATGGATCAGCCCCAGCATTTT. This chain joins TRBV5-6 and TRBJ1-5, with D possibly TRBD1 on 6 matching bases. Trimming cost V 2 bases and J 5 bases, with 11 bases left between them. From germline, CDR1 is SGHDT and CDR2 YYEEEE. This CDR3 spans 14 amino acids.

The J gene is TRBJ1-2, the V gene TRBV19; 9 nucleotides agree with TRBD1. Germline V gives CDR1 LNHDA, CDR2 SQIVND (reference sequence). The CDR3 runs 14 residues. Germline trimming cut 6 bases from V and 3 bases from J; bases unmatched to any gene: 5. CDR3 sequence (DNA): TGTGCCAGTAGCCGGGACAGGGATCACTATGGCTACACCTTC. Its translation is CASSRDRDHYGYTF.

This clonotype has a handful of counts. This chain uses TRBV20-1 with TRBJ1-2; D is perhaps TRBD1 (5 bases). V lost 1 base to trimming and J lost 7 bases, with 22 bases between them. The germline gives CDR1 DFQATT, CDR2 SNEGSKA (reference sequence). The CDR3 length is 16 residues. This chain's CDR3 is CSARGGQGNFLRGYTF. The CDR3 bases are TGCAGTGCTAGAGGTGGGCAGGGAAACTTCTTGCGTGGCTACACCTTC.

The rearrangement links TRBV19 to TRBJ1-2, with D unresolved. Germline V gives CDR1 LNHDA, CDR2 SQIVND (reference sequence). Trimming shortened V by 3 bases and J by 0 bases, and 8 bases separated the two germline ends. The CDR3 runs 14 residues. DNA of the CDR3: TGTGCCAGTAGTATGGGGTCCGCTAACTATGGCTACACCTTC. This sequence encodes CASSMGSANYGYTF.

This clonotype was observed a handful of times. The chain combines TRBV7-2 with TRBJ2-7; D is undetermined. V lost 0 bases and J 0 bases, leaving 6 bases between the germline ends. Germline CDR1 is SGHTA and CDR2 is FQGNSA. CDR3 length equals 14 residues. Here the CDR3 DNA reads TGTGCCAGCAGCTTAGCGGAGCACTCCTACGAGCAGTACTTC. Translating it yields CASSLAEHSYEQYF.

The rearrangement joins TRBV7-9 to TRBJ2-7; D possibly uses TRBD1 or TRBD2 (5 bases each). Looked up from germline, CDR1 is SEHNR and CDR2 is FQNEAQ (reference sequence). The CDR3 has 17 amino acids. Trimming pared 2 bases from V and 3 bases from J, leaving 20 bases between. This CDR3 is CASSLSSFPGRIYEQYF. CDR3 bases: TGTGCCAGCAGCTTAAGTTCCTTCCCGGGACGGATCTACGAGCAGTACTTC.

This clonotype was picked up many times. The chain recombines TRBV12-3 or TRBV12-4 with TRBJ2-3; 13 bases agree with TRBD2. The CDR3 runs 15 residues. With V trimmed by 5 bases and J by 6 bases, 5 bases remained unmatched. CDR3 sequence: CASSRTSGGFDTQYF. The CDR3 DNA reads as TGTGCCAGCAGTCGGACTAGCGGGGGTTTCGATACGCAGTATTTT.

This clonotype was recorded a few times. The gene calls are TRBV5-1 and TRBJ1-1; 7 positions agree with TRBD1. J was trimmed by 4 bases and V by 0 bases; bases with no gene match: 12. The CDR3 covers 17 residues. The germline V gene encodes CDR1 SGHRS and CDR2 YFSETQ. This CDR3 reads CASSLASGGAGGTEAFF. Here the CDR3 DNA reads TGCGCCAGCAGCTTGGCCTCGGGGGGGGCAGGGGGCACTGAAGCTTTCTTT. The full variable domain, completed using reference TRBV5-1 and TRBJ1-1, is KAGVTQTPRYLIKTRGQQVTLSCSPISGHRSVSWYQQTPGQGLQFLFEYFSETQRNKGNFPGRFSGRQFSNSRSEMNVSTLELGDSALYLCASSLASGGAGGTEAFFGQGTRLTVV.

The CDR3 here is CASSSPATGRGYSTDTQYF. CDR3 DNA: TGTGCCAGCAGCTCACCCGCCACGGGGAGGGGCTATAGCACAGATACGCAGTATTTT. The genes are TRBV7-6 and TRBJ2-3; 7 positions match TRBD2. The CDR3 spans 19 residues. Germline values: CDR1 SGHVS, CDR2 FNYEAQ. V lost 4 bases, J lost 0 bases, and 16 bases stayed unmatched.

The chain combines TRBV18 with TRBJ1-3, with D perhaps matching TRBD1 (5 bases). CDR3 length: 17 amino acids. The germline V gene has CDR1 KGHSH and CDR2 LQKENI. V was cut by 4 bases and J by 2 bases, with 18 bases left in between. CDR3 amino acids: CASSLRGPGGPGNTIYF. The CDR3 DNA sequence: TGTGCCAGCTCACTGAGGGGACCCGGGGGACCTGGAAACACCATATATTTT. The full variable domain, with the rest looked up from reference TRBV18 and TRBJ1-3, is NAGVMQNPRHLVRRRGQEARLRCSPMKGHSHVYWYRQLPEEGLKFMVYLQKENIIDESGMPKERFSAEFPKEGPSILRIQQVVRGDSAAYFCASSLRGPGGPGNTIYFGEGSWLTVV.

The table lists this clonotype with a few counts. V is TRBV30 and J is TRBJ1-3; no clear D gene. Germline lookup yields CDR1 GTSNPN and CDR2 SVGIG (reference sequence). Between the trimmed V and J ends, which lost 2 bases and 0 bases, there was a span of 14 bases. There are 16 residues in the CDR3. The CDR3 reads CAWSKVGTNSGNTIYF. The CDR3 bases are TGTGCCTGGAGTAAAGTCGGCACCAACTCTGGAAACACCATATATTTT.

The chain combines TRBV12-3 or TRBV12-4 with TRBJ1-2; 9 nucleotides line up with TRBD1. V was clipped by 6 bases and J by 7 bases; unmatched bases: 9. CDR3 size: 14 residues. Written as DNA, the CDR3 is TGTGCCAGCAGCCAACAGGGGGCCCTTTCTGGCTACACCTTC. Translation gives CASSQQGALSGYTF.

There are a few counts of this clonotype. The gene calls are TRBV14 and TRBJ2-1, with 7 nucleotides matching TRBD1. CDR3 length: 16 amino acids. J lost 3 bases, V lost 4 bases, and 9 bases had no gene match. Germline loops: CDR1 SGHDN, CDR2 FVKESK. CDR3 nucleotides: TGTGCCAGCAGCCCAGGGACAGAAACAATCTACAATGAGCAGTTCTTC. This sequence encodes CASSPGTETIYNEQFF.

The chain couples TRBV10-3 to TRBJ2-2; possibly TRBD2 for D (5 bases). The germline gives CDR1 ENHRY, CDR2 SYGVKD. Trimming took off 3 bases at V and 5 bases at J, with 16 bases between the two ends. The CDR3 spans 16 residues. The CDR3 DNA reads as TGTGCCATCAGTGACCGGGGTTGGTTGGAAACCGGGGAGCTGTTTTTT. This codes for CAISDRGWLETGELFF.

The genes are TRBV4-2 and TRBJ1-2; TRBD1 is a possible D gene (5 bases). Germline CDR1 reads LGHNA; CDR2 reads YNFKEQ. Between the trimmed V and J ends, which lost 1 base and 2 bases, there was a span of 11 bases. The CDR3 runs to 15 residues. The CDR3 sequence: CASSQAPGRNYGYTF. CDR3 bases: TGTGCCAGCAGCCAAGCCCCGGGACGGAACTATGGCTACACCTTC.

This clonotype has only a few counts. This chain uses TRBV5-1 with TRBJ2-5; D may be TRBD1 or TRBD2 (5 bases each). Germline V gene data show CDR1 as SGHRS and CDR2 as YFSETQ. V lost 4 bases, J lost 5 bases, and 24 bases lay in between. The CDR3 has 17 residues. The CDR3 spells CASSLVRRTPGGETQYF. The CDR3 region has the DNA TGCGCCAGCAGCCTGGTGCGGCGGACACCGGGCGGGGAGACCCAGTACTTC. Drawing the rest from reference TRBV5-1 and TRBJ2-5, the complete variable domain is KAGVTQTPRYLIKTRGQQVTLSCSPISGHRSVSWYQQTPGQGLQFLFEYFSETQRNKGNFPGRFSGRQFSNSRSEMNVSTLELGDSALYLCASSLVRRTPGGETQYFGPGTRLLVL.

Comment on this clonotype: Sequence at one end of the junction differs from germline and may be a read error. The genes are TRBV5-6 and TRBJ1-2, with 8 bases that match TRBD1. Germline assignment: CDR1 SGHDT and CDR2 YYEEEE. This CDR3 spans 14 amino acids. The CDR3 sequence is CASILAGQAYGYTF. The CDR3 bases are TGTGCCAGCATCTTGGCGGGACAGGCCTATGGCTACACCTTC.

There are a few counts of this clonotype. The chain carries TRBV6-5 and TRBJ2-1, with 7 nucleotides matching TRBD1. Germline V gene lookup returns CDR1 MNHEY and CDR2 SVGAGI. CDR3 size: 13 residues. Trimming at V came to 6 bases and at J to 9 bases, leaving 8 bases not matched to a gene. The CDR3 here is CASRIQGEGEQFF. For the CDR3, the DNA is TGTGCCAGCAGGATCCAGGGGGAAGGTGAGCAGTTCTTC.

The rearrangement uses TRBV5-1 and TRBJ2-3; D perhaps matches TRBD2 (5 bases). V was clipped by 4 bases and J by 2 bases, with 11 bases between them. The germline CDR1 and CDR2 sequences are SGHRS and YFSETQ. This CDR3 contains 14 residues. The CDR3 loop reads CASSARAATDTQYF. In nucleotides, the CDR3 is TGCGCCAGCAGCGCGCGGGCCGCCACAGATACGCAGTATTTT.

This clonotype was found a few times. The chain recombines TRBV5-4 with TRBJ2-7; 9 bases agree with TRBD1. This CDR3 is built from 15 residues. Germline V gene sequence: CDR1 SGHNT, CDR2 YYREEE (reference sequence). After removal of 0 bases from V and 5 bases from J, the junction contained 6 bases not matched to a gene. The CDR3 is CASSLAPGQGDEQYF. DNA of the CDR3: TGTGCCAGCAGCTTGGCCCCGGGACAGGGAGACGAGCAGTACTTC.